These 10 T cell receptor beta chains came from one sample sequenced in a study of T cell repertoires in cytomegalovirus infection. TCRdb called the reads again in MiXCR, with one record for every CDR3 protein. The profile covers 600,000 to 800,000 distinct CDR3 sequences, with about 24% appearing a single time and roughly 8% taken by the ten largest. The sample consisted of CD8+ T cells from PBMCs. Source of these receptors: a human donor in good health (CMV status not recorded). Some clones in this sample may be carry-over from other donors' samples.

This clonotype was recorded many times. J is TRBJ2-3 and V is TRBV6-2 or TRBV6-3, with D possibly being TRBD2 (6 bases). CDR1 MNHEY and CDR2 SVGEGT come from the germline V gene. With 5 bases removed from V and 5 bases from J, the gap between germline ends came to 17 bases. CDR3 length: 15 amino acids. The CDR3 sequence is CASSPTGVLLDTQYF. DNA of the CDR3: TGTGCCAGCAGTCCTACGGGGGTCCTATTAGATACGCAGTATTTT.

The CDR3 DNA reads TGTGCCAGCAGTCCTTTTGACAGGGATTACACTGAAGCTTTCTTT. Protein product: CASSPFDRDYTEAFF. The chain employs TRBV3-1 and TRBJ1-1; 7 bases line up with TRBD1. V shed 6 bases and J 3 bases; nucleotides not matched to a gene: 10. CDR1 LGHDT and CDR2 YNNKEL come from the germline V gene (reference sequence). The CDR3 sequence is 15 residues long. Variable domain in full (rest from reference TRBV3-1 and TRBJ1-1): DTAVSQTPKYLVTQMGNDKSIKCEQNLGHDTMYWYKQDSKKFLKIMFSYNNKELIINETVPNRFSPKSPDKAHLNLHINSLELGDSAVYFCASSPFDRDYTEAFFGQGTRLTVV.

This clonotype was counted between two and nine times. V and J are TRBV28 and TRBJ2-5; 9 nucleotides align to TRBD1. Looked up from germline, CDR1 is MDHEN and CDR2 is SYDVKM. The trim removed 5 bases at V and 5 bases at J, leaving 9 bases unmatched. The CDR3 is 15 amino acids. This chain's CDR3 is CASSPTQGAWETQYF. The DNA for the CDR3 is TGTGCCAGCAGTCCCACACAGGGGGCATGGGAGACCCAGTACTTC.

This clonotype was observed at least ten times. V and J are TRBV7-6 and TRBJ2-2; TRBD2 might be the D (6 bases). V shed 6 bases and J shed 6 bases, with 8 bases lying between them. There are 12 residues in the CDR3. Germline values: CDR1 SGHVS, CDR2 FNYEAQ. The CDR3 bases are TGTGCCAGCAGAGCGGGTGCCGGGGAGCTGTTTTTT. It yields the protein CASRAGAGELFF.

Only a few counts were recorded for this clonotype. The chain couples TRBV28 to TRBJ2-5, with D possibly called TRBD1 or TRBD2 (6 bases each). CDR3 length equals 13 residues. V lost 8 bases and J lost 1, with 11 bases in between. Germline CDR1 reads MDHEN; CDR2 reads SYDVKM. CDR3 in DNA: TGTGCCAGCGAAGGGGGGATCCAAGAGACCCAGTACTTC. It specifies CASEGGIQETQYF.

This clonotype was detected many times. This chain uses TRBV11-2 with TRBJ1-5; 9 bases are a match to TRBD1. V lost 5 bases to trimming and J lost 6 bases; unmatched junction nucleotides: 5. Germline V gene sequence: CDR1 SGHAT, CDR2 FQNNGV. The CDR3 sequence is 14 residues long. The CDR3 sequence is CASSRGTGPQPQHF. The CDR3 region has the DNA TGTGCCAGCAGCCGCGGGACAGGGCCTCAGCCCCAGCATTTT.

This clonotype has at least ten counts. This chain connects TRBV7-9 to TRBJ2-3; D may correspond to TRBD1 or TRBD2 (5 bases each). Germline V gives CDR1 SEHNR, CDR2 FQNEAQ (reference sequence). Trimming stripped 5 bases from V and 2 bases from J, with 11 bases between. CDR3 length: 14 amino acids. The CDR3 region has the DNA TGTGCCAGCAGCCAGGGACGGATCACAGATACGCAGTATTTT. Its translation is CASSQGRITDTQYF.

Comment on this clonotype: A read error may produce the germline difference seen at one junction end. The rearrangement links TRBV5-6 to TRBJ2-2; possible D gene TRBD1, 6 bases. The CDR3 spans 17 residues. Germline V gene lookup returns CDR1 SGHDT and CDR2 YYEEEE. CDR3: CASNLLSAGANTGELFF. Written as DNA, the CDR3 is TGTGCCAGCAACTTGTTATCAGCAGGGGCGAACACCGGGGAGCTGTTTTTT.

This clonotype was observed many times. This chain connects TRBV28 to TRBJ2-7; tentative D call: TRBD1 (5 bases). The CDR3 is made up of 16 amino acids. V lost 6 bases and J 4 bases, leaving 22 bases between the germline ends. Germline lookup yields CDR1 MDHEN and CDR2 SYDVKM. CDR3 sequence (DNA): TGTGCCAGCAGCAACGGCCGTTACCCAGGGCTATACGAGCAGTACTTC. It codes for CASSNGRYPGLYEQYF.

This clonotype was counted between two and nine times. V usage is TRBV7-6 and J usage is TRBJ2-2; D is uncertain. The V and J ends lost 2 bases and 0 bases respectively, with 10 bases between them. The CDR3 totals 16 residues. Germline CDR1 is SGHVS and CDR2 is FNYEAQ. The CDR3 sequence is CASSLNPFANTGELFF. The CDR3 DNA reads as TGTGCCAGCAGCTTAAACCCCTTCGCGAACACCGGGGAGCTGTTTTTT.